This T cell receptor beta chain came from a study of cytomegalovirus exposure and HLA in healthy donors. PCR involved 60 Vbeta and 13 Jbeta primers. The data were produced by immunoSEQ multiplex PCR, yet TCRdb's version contains in-frame clones alone and is incomplete. The profile shows about 130,000 clones, roughly 80% of them singletons. Germline-derived CDR1 and CDR2 are SNHLY and FYNNEI. V lost 6 bases and J lost 4, with 10 bases in between. The CDR3 extends over 13 amino acids. The TCR originated in a male donor in good health and CMV-seronegative. The sequenced sample consisted of PBMCs. The chain links TRBV2 to TRBJ1-5, with D possibly matching TRBD1 (5 bases). CDR3 loop: CASRAGRNQPQHF. The CDR3, as DNA: TGTGCCAGCAGGGCAGGGAGGAATCAGCCCCAGCATTTT.